The 24 T cell receptor beta chains listed next were all sequenced from one sample in a study of shared clonotypes between healthy human individuals. This table comes from immunoSEQ multiplex PCR, and its TCRdb copy is limited to in-frame clones, with some not included. The data contain millions of clones, more than 80% of them seen just once; the ten biggest clones take up over 0.12%. Material: naive CD4+ T cells sorted from blood. The subset here: CD45RA+ positively selected. The receptors here all came from a man aged 18 to 30 in good health.

This chain connects TRBV6-5 to TRBJ2-5, with TRBD2 matching over 7 bases. Germline V CDR1 and CDR2: MNHEY, SVGAGI. CDR3 length: 16 residues. V shed 0 bases and J 2 bases; nucleotides not matched to a gene: 6. CDR3 region: CASSYSTWGGQETQYF. Written as DNA, the CDR3 is TGTGCCAGCAGTTACTCGACCTGGGGGGGACAAGAGACCCAGTACTTC.

This chain uses TRBV7-9 with TRBJ1-2; D perhaps matches TRBD1 (5 bases). The length of the CDR3 is 14 residues. Germline V lookup: CDR1 SEHNR, CDR2 FQNEAQ (reference sequence). V was trimmed by 5 bases and J by 7 bases, leaving 17 bases between them. The CDR3 is CASSPGGSGGGYTF. The CDR3 DNA is TGTGCCAGCAGCCCGGGGGGGAGTGGCGGTGGCTACACCTTC.

This clone appeared a single time. The gene calls are TRBV11-2 and TRBJ2-2, with 10 nucleotides matching TRBD1. Germline loops: CDR1 SGHAT, CDR2 FQNNGV. V lost 5 bases and J lost 3; bases outside the gene matches: 6. This CDR3 region has 16 residues. Here the CDR3 reads CASSLTGGAHTGELFF. CDR3 bases: TGTGCCAGCAGCCTGACAGGGGGCGCGCACACCGGGGAGCTGTTTTTT.

For the CDR3, the DNA is TGCGCCAGCAGTGAACAGGGCCGGAATGAGCAGTTCTTC. It is translated as CASSEQGRNEQFF. The chain employs TRBV10-1 and TRBJ2-1, with a tentative D call TRBD1 (6 bases). Germline CDR1 and CDR2: WNHNN and SYGVQD (reference sequence). The CDR3 covers 13 residues. The V and J ends lost 3 bases and 7 bases respectively, with 10 bases between them.

The chain has TRBV30 and TRBJ2-1; 16 bases line up with TRBD2. The CDR3 runs to 18 residues. V lost 3 bases to trimming and J lost 2 bases; unmatched junction nucleotides: 7. Germline V gene sequence: CDR1 GTSNPN, CDR2 SVGIG (reference sequence). Here the CDR3 DNA reads TGTGCCTGGAGGCGTCCCGGGACTAGCGGGAGGGCCTACAATGAGCAGTTCTTC. Its protein is CAWRRPGTSGRAYNEQFF.

The V call is TRBV19, the J call TRBJ2-5; D remains unclear. This CDR3 region has 15 residues. Germline V lookup: CDR1 LNHDA, CDR2 SQIVND (reference sequence). Trimming left V 7 bases short and J 8 bases short, with 23 bases between. In nucleotides, the CDR3 is TGTGCCAGTAACTTAAGACACTCTCCAAGAGATACCCAGTACTTC. Its translation is CASNLRHSPRDTQYF.

This clone showed up just once. The chain employs TRBV27 and TRBJ2-1; D gene unclear. Trimming took off 3 bases at V and 7 bases at J, with 13 bases between the two ends. This CDR3 spans 14 amino acids. Germline CDR1 MNHEY, CDR2 SMNVEV (reference sequence). The CDR3 DNA reads TGTGCCAGCAGTTTGTGGCAGAAGGAAAATGAGCAGTTCTTC. It specifies CASSLWQKENEQFF.

In regard to this clone: Other DNA sequences of this sample code for an identical CDR3. The chain carries TRBV5-1 and TRBJ1-1; 10 bases match TRBD1. Germline CDR1 reads SGHRS; CDR2 reads YFSETQ. The CDR3 runs 15 residues. Trimming at V came to 4 bases and at J to 0 bases, leaving 3 bases not matched to a gene. The CDR3 coding sequence is TGCGCCAGCAGCCTAGGGACAGGGGTGAACACTGAAGCTTTCTTT. It codes for CASSLGTGVNTEAFF.

With regard to this clone: The sample contains more than one DNA sequence encoding this CDR3. V is TRBV2 and J is TRBJ1-5, with 8 bases matching TRBD1. V was clipped by 6 bases and J by 1 base; unmatched bases: 2. The CDR3 consists of 14 residues. CDR1 SNHLY and CDR2 FYNNEI come from the germline V gene. The chain's CDR3 is CASSGQGSNQPQHF. The CDR3 coding sequence is TGTGCCAGCAGCGGACAGGGCAGCAATCAGCCCCAGCATTTT.

V and J are TRBV5-1 and TRBJ2-7, with D possibly matching TRBD2 (5 bases). Trimming shortened V by 9 bases and J by 5 bases, and 15 bases separated the two germline ends. Looked up from germline, CDR1 is SGHRS and CDR2 is YFSETQ. This CDR3 has 12 amino acids. CDR3 coding DNA: TGCGCCACCTCGGAGGAGGTCCACGAGCAGTACTTC. Translation: CATSEEVHEQYF. Full variable domain (outside the CDR3, taken from reference TRBV5-1 and TRBJ2-7): KAGVTQTPRYLIKTRGQQVTLSCSPISGHRSVSWYQQTPGQGLQFLFEYFSETQRNKGNFPGRFSGRQFSNSRSEMNVSTLELGDSALYLCATSEEVHEQYFGPGTRLTVT.

The count of this clone is one. This chain links TRBV30 with TRBJ1-1; possible D gene TRBD1, 5 bases. The CDR3 totals 14 residues. Germline assignment: CDR1 GTSNPN and CDR2 SVGIG (reference sequence). Trimming took off 2 bases at V and 0 bases at J, with 10 bases between the two ends. CDR3 in DNA: TGTGCCTGGAGTCTAGGGACCTTGAACACTGAAGCTTTCTTT. Its protein product is CAWSLGTLNTEAFF.

This chain connects TRBV4-1 to TRBJ2-5, with TRBD2 identical over 7 bases. Germline CDR1 and CDR2: MGHRA and YSYEKL. V gave up 4 bases and J gave up 2 bases; unmatched junction bases: 10. This CDR3 has 16 amino acids. The CDR3 region has the DNA TGCGCCAGCAGCCGCTGGGCGGGAGCTCTACAAGAGACCCAGTACTTC. Protein sequence: CASSRWAGALQETQYF.

This chain joins TRBV7-2 and TRBJ1-2; no clear D. The V end lost 2 bases, the J end lost 6 bases, and 13 bases lay between the germline ends. Germline CDR1 is SGHTA and CDR2 is FQGNSA. CDR3 length: 14 amino acids. The CDR3 DNA sequence: TGTGCCAGCAGCTTATTGGCCAGTGGCAATGGCTACACCTTC. It is translated as CASSLLASGNGYTF.

The rearrangement links TRBV5-1 to TRBJ2-7; 10 nucleotides agree with TRBD1. CDR1 SGHRS and CDR2 YFSETQ come from the germline V gene. The CDR3 is 15 amino acids. The junction had 7 bases not matched to a gene; V was cut back by 0 bases and J by 7 bases. CDR3 residues: CASSLEGDRGKEQYF. CDR3 DNA sequence: TGCGCCAGCAGCTTGGAGGGGGACAGGGGTAAGGAGCAGTACTTC.

This clone was detected once. The CDR3 sequence: CASYSPGVGNQPQHF. In DNA, the CDR3 is TGTGCCAGCTATTCTCCCGGGGTGGGAAATCAGCCCCAGCATTTT. The chain has TRBV5-8 and TRBJ1-5, with D unresolved. Germline loops: CDR1 SGHTS, CDR2 YDEGEE. CDR3 length: 15 amino acids. Trimming stripped 7 bases from V and 4 bases from J, with 18 bases between.

DNA of the CDR3: TGTGCCTGGAGTGTCCTAGACAGAATATCTACCCTCCACTTT. It translates to CAWSVLDRISTLHF. The V gene is TRBV30, the J gene TRBJ1-6, with D possibly TRBD1 on 5 matching bases. Germline CDR1 and CDR2: GTSNPN and SVGIG (reference sequence). The CDR3 totals 14 residues. With 0 bases removed from V and 14 bases from J, the gap between germline ends came to 17 bases.

The rearrangement links TRBV6-1 to TRBJ2-3, with D hard to call. Trimming took off 8 bases at V and 3 bases at J, with 12 bases between the two ends. The CDR3 has 13 residues. Germline V gene data show CDR1 as MNHNS and CDR2 as SASEGT. The CDR3 region has the DNA TGTGCCAGCCACTACACTGGGACAGATACGCAGTATTTT. Translated, it gives CASHYTGTDTQYF.

This clone appeared a single time. This chain joins TRBV5-1 and TRBJ2-5; D is perhaps TRBD2 (6 bases). Per germline, CDR1 SGHRS and CDR2 YFSETQ. The ends were cut back, 0 bases at V and 5 bases at J, with 11 bases in the middle. The CDR3 contains 14 residues. The CDR3 sequence is CASSLAPGRETQYF. CDR3 in DNA: TGCGCCAGCAGCTTGGCCCCAGGGAGGGAGACCCAGTACTTC.

The chain links TRBV18 to TRBJ1-2; D might be TRBD1 (5 bases). Germline CDR1 reads KGHSH; CDR2 reads LQKENI. Trimming took off 4 bases at V and 3 bases at J, with 12 bases between the two ends. The CDR3 has 14 amino acids. Here the CDR3 reads CASSRGTDHYGYTF. The CDR3, as DNA: TGTGCCAGCTCACGCGGGACCGACCACTATGGCTACACCTTC.

The V call is TRBV5-1, the J call TRBJ2-6; D perhaps matches TRBD1 (5 bases). The germline gives CDR1 SGHRS, CDR2 YFSETQ. The CDR3 is 17 residues long. V was pared by 0 bases and J by 1 base, with 11 bases between. The CDR3 loop is CASSLGRTGSGANVLTF. CDR3 DNA: TGCGCCAGCAGCTTGGGACGCACAGGTTCTGGGGCCAACGTCCTGACTTTC.

The gene calls are TRBV6-5 and TRBJ2-1, with 9 bases that match TRBD1. Germline V gene lookup returns CDR1 MNHEY and CDR2 SVGAGI. With V trimmed by 4 bases and J by 2 bases, 0 bases remained unmatched. The CDR3 sequence is 14 residues long. The DNA of the CDR3 is TGTGCCAGCAGTTGGACAGGGGCCTACAATGAGCAGTTCTTC. This encodes CASSWTGAYNEQFF.

This chain links TRBV5-1 with TRBJ2-7; D is unclear. The CDR3 runs 17 residues. Deletions cut 0 bases from V and 0 bases from J, with 16 bases between. From germline, CDR1 is SGHRS and CDR2 YFSETQ. In nucleotides, the CDR3 is TGCGCCAGCAGCTTGGATTTTCATGGCGTGCTCTCCTACGAGCAGTACTTC. Residues: CASSLDFHGVLSYEQYF.

V gene TRBV11-2 combines with J gene TRBJ2-1, with 15 bases matching TRBD2. The germline CDR1 and CDR2 sequences are SGHAT and FQNNGV. There are 18 residues in the CDR3. V lost 4 bases, J lost 3 bases, and 7 bases stayed unmatched. The CDR3 coding sequence is TGTGCCAGCAGCTCCGGTGGGGGACTAGCGGGAGGCTACAATGAGCAGTTCTTC. Residues: CASSSGGGLAGGYNEQFF.

This clone was counted a single time. This chain links TRBV4-3 with TRBJ2-7, with 9 bases that match TRBD1. Germline assignment: CDR1 LGHNA and CDR2 YSLEER. The junction had 9 bases not matched to a gene; V was cut back by 3 bases and J by 3 bases. This CDR3 is 16 amino acids long. Here the CDR3 reads CASSQRGPGQGYEQYF. The CDR3 DNA is TGCGCCAGCAGCCAGAGAGGCCCGGGACAGGGCTACGAGCAGTACTTC.